These 32 T cell receptor beta chains were all obtained from the same sample, sequenced in a study of early T cells in non-severe SARS-CoV-2 infection (dated by TCRdb to about 2021). Library construction relied on 5' RACE. The instrument given in TCRdb is NextSeq 500. TCRdb handled the public reads itself, with Q25 trimming in fastp and clone calling in MiXCR, and kept productive beta chains. When rows share a CDR3 protein, they turn into one entry using the most common DNA and genes. The sample includes 70,000 or so distinct CDR3 sequences, with around 13% observed a single time. The ten largest clones capture 1.3% of the sample. Specimen: whole blood. Receptors originate from an adult who was a healthcare worker with PCR-confirmed SARS-CoV-2 infection or an uninfected control (not recorded which).

This clonotype was seen ten or more times. V usage is TRBV12-3 or TRBV12-4 and J usage is TRBJ2-7, with D perhaps TRBD1 (5 bases). CDR3 length: 13 residues. The V end lost 3 bases, the J end lost 4 bases, and 10 bases lay between the germline ends. The CDR3 region has the DNA TGTGCCAGCAGTTTTACTCAGGGTTACGAGCAGTACTTC. Translation: CASSFTQGYEQYF.

At least ten counts were recorded for this clonotype. CDR3: CASSGDREIQDTQYF. In DNA form, the CDR3 reads TGTGCCAGCAGCGGTGACAGGGAGATACAAGATACGCAGTATTTT. V gene TRBV7-2 combines with J gene TRBJ2-3, with TRBD1 matching over 7 bases. Germline V gene data show CDR1 as SGHTA and CDR2 as FQGNSA. The CDR3 is 15 residues long. The V and J ends lost 5 bases and 5 bases, in that order; junction bases with no gene match: 10.

V and J are TRBV28 and TRBJ2-4; 14 nucleotides agree with TRBD2. V lost 3 bases, J lost 5 bases, and 3 bases stayed unmatched. Per germline, CDR1 MDHEN and CDR2 SYDVKM. The CDR3 sequence is 16 residues long. CDR3 nucleotides: TGTGCCAGCAGTTTCCCGGGACTAGCGGGAGAAAACATTCAGTACTTC. Its protein product is CASSFPGLAGENIQYF.

V is TRBV11-2 and J is TRBJ1-2; possible D gene TRBD1, 5 bases. The CDR3 extends over 16 amino acids. Trimming shortened V by 6 bases and J by 0 bases, and 17 bases separated the two germline ends. Germline lookup yields CDR1 SGHAT and CDR2 FQNNGV. CDR3: CASSREGVRANYGYTF. The CDR3 region has the DNA TGTGCCAGCAGTCGGGAGGGAGTCAGGGCTAACTATGGCTACACCTTC.

This clonotype was counted a few times. The chain uses TRBV28 and TRBJ2-7; no firm D call. The CDR3 has 12 residues. With 3 bases removed from V and 8 bases from J, the gap between germline ends came to 11 bases. Germline V gene data show CDR1 as MDHEN and CDR2 as SYDVKM. The CDR3 DNA reads TGTGCCAGCAGTTTTGTAGGGATTCAGCAGTACTTC. It encodes CASSFVGIQQYF.

There are many counts of this clonotype. The J gene is TRBJ2-7, the V gene TRBV7-9; possible D gene TRBD2, 5 bases. This CDR3 is built from 11 residues. Germline V gene sequence: CDR1 SEHNR, CDR2 FQNEAQ (reference sequence). The V gene lost 5 bases and the J gene lost 3 bases, with 5 bases spanning the gap. DNA for the CDR3: TGTGCCAGCAGCCGGGACTACGAGCAGTACTTC. Its translation is CASSRDYEQYF.

This clonotype was seen repeatedly, ten times or more. The V call is TRBV6-6, the J call TRBJ1-1; unclear D gene. The CDR3 has 13 amino acids. The germline CDR1 and CDR2 sequences are MNHNY and SVGAGI (reference sequence). With 0 bases removed from V and 6 bases from J, the gap between germline ends came to 8 bases. The CDR3, as DNA: TGTGCCAGCAGTTACTCAGAATTCGCTGAAGCTTTCTTT. Amino acids: CASSYSEFAEAFF.

This sequence joins TRBV7-8 and TRBJ2-7; TRBD1 agrees at 7 bases. The germline V gene has CDR1 SGHVS and CDR2 FQNEAQ. Trimming took 5 bases from V and 5 from J; bases not matched to a gene: 9. The CDR3 length is 14 residues. As DNA, the CDR3 is TGTGCCAGCAGCACGACAGGGTTTGGGGACGAGCAGTACTTC. Translation: CASSTTGFGDEQYF.

This clonotype was seen repeatedly, ten times or more. The chain recombines TRBV11-2 with TRBJ2-5, with 7 bases aligning to TRBD2. CDR1 is SGHAT and CDR2 is FQNNGV in the germline V gene. The CDR3 sequence is 14 residues long. J gave up 2 bases and V 5 bases, and 5 bases lay outside the gene matches. The CDR3 DNA reads TGTGCCAGCAGCCCTACTAGCGAGCAAGAGACCCAGTACTTC. This gives the protein CASSPTSEQETQYF.

This clonotype was observed at least ten times. The chain combines TRBV19 with TRBJ2-5; no firm D call. V lost 5 bases, J lost 1 base, and 11 bases lay in between. CDR1 is LNHDA, CDR2 SQIVND, per germline (reference sequence). The CDR3 consists of 14 residues. As DNA, the CDR3 is TGTGCCAGTAGTCGATTGGGGTTCCAAGAGACCCAGTACTTC. Translating it yields CASSRLGFQETQYF. Using reference TRBV19 and TRBJ2-5 for the parts outside the CDR3, the full variable domain is DGGITQSPKYLFRKEGQNVTLSCEQNLNHDAMYWYRQDPGQGLRLIYYSQIVNDFQKGDIAEGYSVSREKKESFPLTVTSAQKNPTAFYLCASSRLGFQETQYFGPGTRLLVL.

A note on this clonotype: This may be a read error: a much more frequent sequence differs by one nucleotide. The chain carries TRBV7-2 and TRBJ2-1; D might be TRBD1 (6 bases). Germline CDR1 reads SGHTA; CDR2 reads FQGNSA. V was trimmed by 2 bases and J by 5 bases, leaving 16 bases between them. The CDR3 covers 16 residues. This CDR3 is CASSLRAATGNNEQFF. The CDR3 DNA is TGTGCCAGCAGCTTACGGGCGGCGACAGGCAACAATGAGCAGTTCTTC.

The V gene is TRBV29-1, the J gene TRBJ2-3; D is ambiguous. Germline V CDR1 and CDR2: SQVTM, ANQGSEA. With 3 bases removed from V and 14 bases from J, the gap between germline ends came to 12 bases. The CDR3 is made up of 10 amino acids. The chain's CDR3 is CSVDKTTRYF. Here the CDR3 DNA reads TGCAGCGTTGATAAGACAACGAGGTATTTT.

The chain carries TRBV2 and TRBJ1-6; unclear D gene. With 7 bases removed from V and 10 bases from J, the gap between germline ends came to 8 bases. The CDR3 length is 11 residues. Germline V lookup: CDR1 SNHLY, CDR2 FYNNEI. The CDR3 sequence: CASNSESPLHF. Here the CDR3 DNA reads TGTGCCAGCAACTCGGAATCACCCCTCCACTTT.

In its sample, this clonotype was seen many times. The chain links TRBV11-2 to TRBJ1-1; D gene unclear. The length of the CDR3 is 16 residues. In germline, CDR1 is SGHAT, CDR2 FQNNGV. Between the trimmed V and J ends, which lost 4 bases and 0 bases, there was a span of 15 bases. Written as DNA, the CDR3 is TGTGCCAGCAGCTCGCCCGCCAGGATCATGAACACTGAAGCTTTCTTT. It translates to CASSSPARIMNTEAFF.

This clonotype was seen many times. The V gene is TRBV12-5, the J gene TRBJ1-5; D unclear. V dropped 0 bases and J dropped 2 bases, with 20 bases sitting between them. The CDR3 is 19 residues long. Germline CDR1 LGHNT, CDR2 FRNRAP. The CDR3 region has the DNA TGTGCTAGTGGTTTGGTACTTTTTGGCATCGGGAGAGGCAATCAGCCCCAGCATTTT. Its protein is CASGLVLFGIGRGNQPQHF.

This clonotype was observed a handful of times. The gene calls are TRBV4-2 and TRBJ1-1, with D unresolved. The V end was cut by 0 bases, the J end by 1 base, with 9 bases between. Germline V gene data show CDR1 as LGHNA and CDR2 as YNFKEQ. The CDR3 is made up of 15 amino acids. The CDR3 DNA reads TGTGCCAGCAGCCAAGATGTAGCGAAGAACACTGAAGCTTTCTTT. It is translated as CASSQDVAKNTEAFF.

The gene calls are TRBV4-2 and TRBJ1-1; 8 nucleotides align to TRBD1. With V trimmed by 2 bases and J by 10 bases, 12 bases remained unmatched. The CDR3 runs 15 residues. CDR1 and CDR2 from the germline V gene are LGHNA and YNFKEQ. Here the CDR3 reads CASSQLWIQGARAFF. The CDR3 region has the DNA TGTGCCAGCAGCCAACTTTGGATCCAGGGGGCGAGAGCTTTCTTT.

CDR3 DNA sequence: TGTGCCAGCAGTTCCCCGGGGACAACTAATGAAAAACTGTTTTTT. Translating it yields CASSSPGTTNEKLFF. The chain links TRBV28 to TRBJ1-4; D uncertain. This CDR3 contains 15 residues. V lost 4 bases to trimming and J lost 0 bases, with 9 bases between them. Germline CDR1 and CDR2: MDHEN and SYDVKM. Looking up the rest from reference TRBV28 and TRBJ1-4 gives the full variable domain: DVKVTQSSRYLVKRTGEKVFLECVQDMDHENMFWYRQDPGLGLRLIYFSYDVKMKEKGDIPEGYSVSREKKERFSLILESASTNQTSMYLCASSSPGTTNEKLFFGSGTQLSVL.

V usage is TRBV3-1 and J usage is TRBJ2-7; D remains unclear. The CDR3 has 16 amino acids. CDR1 is LGHDT, CDR2 YNNKEL, per germline (reference sequence). V lost 4 bases and J 0 bases, leaving 16 bases between the germline ends. The CDR3 loop is CASSPSNDISSYEQYF. CDR3 DNA sequence: TGTGCCAGCAGCCCATCTAACGACATAAGCTCCTACGAGCAGTACTTC.

This clonotype has ten or more counts. This chain joins TRBV11-2 and TRBJ2-1; D may be TRBD1 (6 bases). The ends were cut back, 5 bases at V and 6 bases at J, with 20 bases in the middle. Germline assignment: CDR1 SGHAT and CDR2 FQNNGV. There are 16 residues in the CDR3. CDR3 in DNA: TGTGCCAGCAGCAACCACAGGGTTGAATTTCGCAATGAGCAGTTCTTC. It yields the protein CASSNHRVEFRNEQFF.

The rearrangement joins TRBV29-1 to TRBJ2-7; a possible D gene is TRBD2 (5 bases). The CDR3 sequence is 14 residues long. Looked up from germline, CDR1 is SQVTM and CDR2 is ANQGSEA. The V end was cut by 6 bases, the J end by 0 bases, with 15 bases between. CDR3: CSVQGLGSSYEQYF. For the CDR3, the DNA is TGCAGCGTCCAAGGACTGGGGAGCTCCTACGAGCAGTACTTC.

This clonotype was detected many times. The rearrangement uses TRBV19 and TRBJ2-3; 11 nucleotides match TRBD2. The junction had 9 bases not matched to a gene; V was cut back by 11 bases and J by 2 bases. Germline CDR1 is LNHDA and CDR2 is SQIVND (reference sequence). The CDR3 length is 15 residues. As DNA, the CDR3 is TGTGCCTCGAAAGGGACTAGCGGCCACACAGATACGCAGTATTTT. This encodes CASKGTSGHTDTQYF.

A few counts support this clonotype. The CDR3 reads CSARETSGRLFF. CDR3 coding DNA: TGCAGTGCTAGAGAGACTAGCGGGAGACTGTTCTTC. The chain links TRBV20-1 to TRBJ2-1; 12 bases are shared with TRBD2. The CDR3 spans 12 residues. The J segment lost 15 bases and the V segment lost 0 bases, leaving 3 bases of the junction unmatched. Germline CDR1 and CDR2: DFQATT and SNEGSKA (reference sequence).

This clonotype has a count of ten or more. J is TRBJ2-3 and V is TRBV6-1; weak D call: TRBD2 (5 bases). The V end lost 5 bases, the J end lost 0 bases, and 12 bases lay between the germline ends. CDR3 length equals 15 residues. Looked up from germline, CDR1 is MNHNS and CDR2 is SASEGT. CDR3 sequence (DNA): TGTGCCAGCAGTTCATGGCGGGTGAGCACAGATACGCAGTATTTT. Translated, it gives CASSSWRVSTDTQYF.

The chain joins TRBV28 to TRBJ1-5, with D unclear. Germline V CDR1 and CDR2: MDHEN, SYDVKM. V lost 6 bases and J 4 bases, leaving 16 bases between the germline ends. The CDR3 contains 15 residues. The CDR3: CASSPQRVRNQPQHF. The CDR3 DNA is TGTGCCAGCAGCCCCCAAAGGGTACGGAATCAGCCCCAGCATTTT.

J is TRBJ2-2 and V is TRBV29-1; 7 nucleotides match TRBD2. CDR3 length: 14 residues. CDR1 and CDR2 (germline): SQVTM, ANQGSEA. V lost 3 bases, J lost 2 bases, and 3 bases stayed unmatched. As DNA, the CDR3 is TGCAGCGTTGACGAAGCGGGAAACACCGGGGAGCTGTTTTTT. The encoded protein is CSVDEAGNTGELFF.

The chain has TRBV28 and TRBJ1-2; tentatively, D is TRBD1 (5 bases). The germline CDR1 and CDR2 sequences are MDHEN and SYDVKM. This CDR3 comprises 15 residues. Trimming took off 5 bases at V and 6 bases at J, with 19 bases between the two ends. In DNA form, the CDR3 reads TGTGCCAGCAGTAAGGCAGGGAGTAATTCAGATGGCTACACCTTC. It is translated as CASSKAGSNSDGYTF.

Many counts were recorded for this clonotype. The chain couples TRBV27 to TRBJ2-3, with 8 positions matching TRBD1. The V and J ends lost 6 bases and 0 bases, in that order; junction bases with no gene match: 2. The CDR3 consists of 14 residues. Germline CDR1 and CDR2: MNHEY and SMNVEV (reference sequence). CDR3 DNA: TGTGCCAGCAGAAGGACAGGGAGCACAGATACGCAGTATTTT. It codes for CASRRTGSTDTQYF.

This clonotype was counted many times. The chain couples TRBV5-4 to TRBJ2-7, with 7 bases lining up with TRBD2. CDR3 length: 15 residues. V shed 4 bases, J shed 6 bases, and the junction held 13 bases outside the gene matches. Germline CDR1 SGHNT, CDR2 YYREEE (reference sequence). The CDR3 region has the DNA TGTGCCAGCAGCCGGCGCGGGAGTAGACCCCTCGAGCAGTACTTC. Translation gives CASSRRGSRPLEQYF.

Many counts were recorded for this clonotype. This chain links TRBV28 with TRBJ2-5; D possibly uses TRBD1 or TRBD2 (6 bases each). This CDR3 region has 13 residues. Per the germline V gene, CDR1 is MDHEN and CDR2 is SYDVKM. The V end lost 5 bases, the J end lost 9 bases, and 16 bases lay between the germline ends. The CDR3, as DNA: TGTGCCAGCAGTGAGGGGGGCCTTGGGGCCCAGTACTTC. The encoded protein is CASSEGGLGAQYF. Based on the CDR3 plus reference TRBV28 and TRBJ2-5, the full variable domain is DVKVTQSSRYLVKRTGEKVFLECVQDMDHENMFWYRQDPGLGLRLIYFSYDVKMKEKGDIPEGYSVSREKKERFSLILESASTNQTSMYLCASSEGGLGAQYFGPGTRLLVL.

This clonotype was observed many times. The V call is TRBV5-4, the J call TRBJ2-7; D uncertain. This CDR3 contains 12 residues. V was shortened by 5 bases and J by 5 bases, with 11 bases between the two germline ends. The germline gives CDR1 SGHNT, CDR2 YYREEE (reference sequence). CDR3 region: CASRGSGDEQYF. The DNA for the CDR3 is TGTGCCAGCAGGGGGTCCGGCGACGAGCAGTACTTC.

This clonotype was recorded at least ten times. The CDR3 is CASSLRQIEGQYF. In nucleotides, the CDR3 is TGTGCCAGCAGTTTAAGACAAATCGAAGGGCAGTACTTC. V and J are TRBV12-3 or TRBV12-4 and TRBJ2-7; D gene uncertain. V was shortened by 2 bases and J by 9 bases, with 14 bases between the two germline ends. This CDR3 is 13 amino acids long.